This T cell receptor (beta chain) was obtained from a study of blood T cell repertoires in COVID-19. Study-level information: The samples span acute and convalescent COVID-19 from the United States, Italy and Spain. The analysed material was cDNA or gDNA that came from T cells, B-cell-depleted T cells, or PBMCs.

The ends lost 2 bases at V and 3 bases at J; junction bases unmatched: 14. This CDR3 comprises 19 residues. CDR1 and CDR2 from the germline V gene are MGHRA and YSYEKL. Per the authors' pipeline: Reference gene primers were amplified, and this amplification served to estimate nucleated cell counts. TCRdb keeps only in-frame clones here, not all; method: immunoSEQ multiplex PCR. The DNA was the basis for D and trimming; V, J and clone size are from that table. Of about 75,000 clones listed, approximately 86% are singletons. Patients in Seattle were enrolled during active infection, then followed longitudinally.

This rearrangement joins TRBV4-1 to TRBJ2-3; 10 bases agree with TRBD2. This receptor was obtained from an elderly man with COVID-19, enrolled during active disease. The specimen sequenced was peripheral blood. DNA for the CDR3: TGCGCCAGCAGCCAAAGAGAGCGGGGGGGCTCGGTGGTTACAGATACGCAGTATTTT. It translates to CASSQRERGGSVVTDTQYF.